Listed below are T cell receptor beta chains from one sample, sequenced in a study of CD8 T cells in ankylosing spondylitis. TCRdb re-analysed the 5' RACE reads in MiXCR, keeping a single row per CDR3 protein. This sample has approximately 240,000 distinct CDR3 sequences, with about 10% found just once. Material for sequencing was blood, either unsorted or a sorted T cell fraction (not recorded which). These TCRs come from a male donor with ankylosing spondylitis or in good health (not recorded which). Both conserved end residues are part of each CDR3. Each record gives: J gene, V gene, D gene, clone size, CDR3 DNA, CDR3 protein. D genes are given only for firm matches. Size values are once, few and many counts, or a class for expanded clones, and some rows have none.

j_call: TRBJ2-1
v_call: TRBV27
d_call: .
clone_size: few
cdr3_nt: TGTGCCAGCAGTTCCCCTAGCCGCGCCGTTCAGGGAGGTGGTGAGCAGTTCTTC
cdr3_aa: CASSSPSRAVQGGGEQFF

j_call: TRBJ1-1
v_call: TRBV25-1
d_call: .
clone_size: many
cdr3_nt: TGTGCCAGCAGTGAATCCCCTCCGAACACTGAAGCTTTCTTT
cdr3_aa: CASSESPPNTEAFF

j_call: TRBJ2-3
v_call: TRBV3-1
d_call: .
clone_size: many
cdr3_nt: TGTGCCAGCAGCCCACAACCCGCCACAGATACGCAGTATTTT
cdr3_aa: CASSPQPATDTQYF

j_call: TRBJ2-1
v_call: TRBV7-9
d_call: TRBD2
clone_size: few
cdr3_nt: TGTGCCGGATCTAGCGGAGCCAATGAGCAGTTCTTC
cdr3_aa: CAGSSGANEQFF

j_call: TRBJ2-5
v_call: TRBV29-1
d_call: .
clone_size: many
cdr3_nt: TGCAGCGTTGTGAGGCGCGGAGCCACCGATCCGGAGACCCAGTACTTC
cdr3_aa: CSVVRRGATDPETQYF

j_call: TRBJ2-5
v_call: TRBV12-3/TRBV12-4
d_call: TRBD1
clone_size: many
cdr3_nt: TGTGCCAGCAGTTCAGACAGGGGCCAGTACTTC
cdr3_aa: CASSSDRGQYF

j_call: TRBJ1-3
v_call: TRBV6-1
d_call: .
clone_size: many
cdr3_nt: TGTGCCAGCAGCCCGGGACGGTTCTCTGGAAACACCATATATTTT
cdr3_aa: CASSPGRFSGNTIYF

j_call: TRBJ2-4
v_call: TRBV30
d_call: .
clone_size: many
cdr3_nt: TGTGCCTGGAGCAGGGCGGCCAAAAACATTCAGTACTTC
cdr3_aa: CAWSRAAKNIQYF

j_call: TRBJ1-4
v_call: TRBV15
d_call: TRBD1
clone_size: many
cdr3_nt: TGTGCCACCAGTTGGGACAGGGAAAAACTGTTTTTT
cdr3_aa: CATSWDREKLFF

j_call: TRBJ2-7
v_call: TRBV30
d_call: TRBD2
clone_size: .
cdr3_nt: TGTGCCTCCTCACCTACTAGCGGGAGGGTTAAGCAGTACTTC
cdr3_aa: CASSPTSGRVKQYF

j_call: TRBJ1-2
v_call: TRBV5-1
d_call: TRBD1
clone_size: few
cdr3_nt: TGCGCCAGCAGCCGCGGACAGGGGCGCAACTATGGCTACACCTTC
cdr3_aa: CASSRGQGRNYGYTF

j_call: TRBJ1-5
v_call: TRBV5-1
d_call: .
clone_size: many
cdr3_nt: TGCGCCAGCAGCTTGGGGGTGGATCAGCCCCAGCATTTT
cdr3_aa: CASSLGVDQPQHF

j_call: TRBJ1-1
v_call: TRBV7-9
d_call: .
clone_size: .
cdr3_nt: TGTGCCAGCAGCTCGGGGCTTGAAGCTTTCTTT
cdr3_aa: CASSSGLEAFF

j_call: TRBJ2-7
v_call: TRBV20-1
d_call: TRBD1
clone_size: many
cdr3_nt: TGCAGTGCCGAGGACAGGGGCCTCTCGAGCTCCTACGAGCAGTACTTC
cdr3_aa: CSAEDRGLSSSYEQYF

j_call: TRBJ2-7
v_call: TRBV12-3/TRBV12-4
d_call: .
clone_size: many
cdr3_nt: TGTGCCAGCAGTTTAGCCCCAGCAGGGGTGTACGAGCAGTACTTC
cdr3_aa: CASSLAPAGVYEQYF

j_call: TRBJ2-7
v_call: TRBV15
d_call: .
clone_size: .
cdr3_nt: TGTGCCACCAGCAATCGACGGGGCTACGAGCAGTACTTC
cdr3_aa: CATSNRRGYEQYF

j_call: TRBJ1-2
v_call: TRBV29-1
d_call: .
clone_size: many
cdr3_nt: TGCAGCGTTGAAAGGACAGCCTATGGCTACACCTTC
cdr3_aa: CSVERTAYGYTF